What follows are 30 T cell receptor beta chains derived from one specimen sequenced in a study of vaccination and CD4 T cells after COVID-19. For these TCRs, the target antigens are not known. Cultured CD4+ T-cell DNA underwent Oncomine TCR Beta short-read sequencing. TCRdb reprocessed the PCR reads via MiXCR and lists one record per CDR3 protein. The table records about 18,000 distinct CDR3 sequences, roughly 50% of them present only once. As to treatment: approximately 9-day PBMC culture with coronavirus spike peptide pools or control peptides (ViraFEST assay). What was sequenced was CD4+ T cells from blood, cultured in vitro. The source is a human donor who had recovered from COVID-19.

The chain joins TRBV29-1 to TRBJ1-5; D is ambiguous. V was cut by 4 bases and J by 0 bases, with 7 bases left in between. Germline V lookup: CDR1 SQVTM, CDR2 ANQGSEA. The CDR3 covers 13 residues. The DNA of the CDR3 is TGCAGCGTTGGTGGAACTAGCAATCAGCCCCAGCATTTT. It specifies CSVGGTSNQPQHF.

The chain combines TRBV10-3 with TRBJ2-1; D is undetermined. The CDR3 covers 15 residues. From germline, CDR1 is ENHRY and CDR2 SYGVKD. Trimming shortened V by 3 bases and J by 1 base, and 10 bases separated the two germline ends. The CDR3 sequence: CAISERQVSYNEQFF. DNA of the CDR3: TGTGCCATCAGTGAACGGCAGGTATCCTACAATGAGCAGTTCTTC.

This chain links TRBV24-1 with TRBJ2-3, with a weak D call TRBD1 (7 bases). Between the trimmed V and J ends, which lost 6 bases and 0 bases, there was a span of 9 bases. In germline, CDR1 is KGHDR, CDR2 SFDVKD. This CDR3 is 14 amino acids long. CDR3 region: CATSSGGSTDTQYF. The CDR3 bases are TGTGCCACCAGTTCAGGGGGGAGCACAGATACGCAGTATTTT.

V gene TRBV10-1 combines with J gene TRBJ2-2, with D unclear. Trimming shortened V by 3 bases and J by 0 bases, and 5 bases separated the two germline ends. Germline lookup yields CDR1 WNHNN and CDR2 SYGVQD (reference sequence). The CDR3 is 14 amino acids. The CDR3 here is CASSEGANTGELFF. As DNA, the CDR3 is TGCGCCAGCAGTGAAGGAGCGAACACCGGGGAGCTGTTTTTT.

The V and J genes are TRBV14 and TRBJ2-7; a possible D gene is TRBD2 (5 bases). Trimming cost V 5 bases and J 7 bases, with 15 bases left between them. CDR3 length: 13 residues. From germline, CDR1 is SGHDN and CDR2 FVKESK. CDR3 sequence reads: CASSGDLSGEQYF. The CDR3 DNA reads as TGTGCCAGCAGCGGTGACTTGTCGGGGGAGCAGTACTTC.

This clonotype was found a few times. The rearrangement joins TRBV20-1 to TRBJ1-2; D perhaps matches TRBD1 (6 bases). The CDR3 covers 13 residues. With 3 bases removed from V and 6 bases from J, the gap between germline ends came to 14 bases. Germline loops: CDR1 DFQATT, CDR2 SNEGSKA (reference sequence). CDR3 coding DNA: TGCAGTGCTAGCAACGCAGGGGACGATGGCTACACCTTC. Its protein product is CSASNAGDDGYTF.

The CDR3 DNA follows: TGCAGTGCTAGCCTGAAGGGACTAGCTCGTGGGGAGCTGTTTTTT. Protein product: CSASLKGLARGELFF. The V call is TRBV20-1, the J call TRBJ2-2; 9 bases fit TRBD2. Trimming removed 3 bases from V and 8 bases from J; junction bases left unmatched: 10. Per the germline V gene, CDR1 is DFQATT and CDR2 is SNEGSKA (reference sequence). The CDR3 has 15 residues.

This clonotype was detected a few times. This chain joins TRBV20-1 and TRBJ2-7; no clear D gene. This CDR3 contains 16 residues. V lost 3 bases to trimming and J lost 0 bases, with 18 bases between them. The V gene's germline CDR1 is DFQATT and CDR2 SNEGSKA (reference sequence). CDR3 DNA sequence: TGCAGTGCTAGTAAGTTTCGTGGTCCTAGCTCCTACGAGCAGTACTTC. Amino acids: CSASKFRGPSSYEQYF.

The rearrangement uses TRBV6-1 and TRBJ2-2, with 13 bases identical to TRBD2. The CDR3 contains 18 residues. V gave up 7 bases and J gave up 5 bases; unmatched junction bases: 13. Germline V lookup: CDR1 MNHNS, CDR2 SASEGT. CDR3 loop: CASTLQTSGRLRTGELFF. CDR3 DNA: TGTGCCAGCACCTTACAGACTAGCGGGAGGTTAAGGACCGGGGAGCTGTTTTTT.

This clonotype was found a few times. This chain joins TRBV30 and TRBJ1-5; 10 nucleotides line up with TRBD1. V was pared by 3 bases and J by 5 bases, with 4 bases of the junction left unmatched. From germline, CDR1 is GTSNPN and CDR2 SVGIG (reference sequence). CDR3 length equals 14 residues. The CDR3 nucleotides are TGTGCCTGGAGCCAGGGACAGGGGTATCAGCCCCAGCATTTT. Protein: CAWSQGQGYQPQHF.

Only one count was recorded for this clonotype. This sequence joins TRBV6-1 and TRBJ2-6, with a weak D call TRBD1 (5 bases). The V end lost 5 bases, the J end lost 0 bases, and 8 bases lay between the germline ends. Germline lookup yields CDR1 MNHNS and CDR2 SASEGT. The CDR3 spans 15 residues. CDR3 loop: CASSTTGSGANVLTF. The DNA of the CDR3 is TGTGCCAGCAGTACTACAGGCTCTGGGGCCAACGTCCTGACTTTC.

V gene TRBV4-2 combines with J gene TRBJ2-7; 10 bases line up with TRBD2. The CDR3 loop spans 16 amino acids. The germline V gene has CDR1 LGHNA and CDR2 YNFKEQ. J was trimmed by 4 bases and V by 4 bases; bases with no gene match: 10. The CDR3 nucleotides read TGTGCCAGCAGCCCGTTGGGAGCGGGAGGGTTGTACGAGCAGTACTTC. Its protein product is CASSPLGAGGLYEQYF.

The sample holds a few counts of this clonotype. The chain links TRBV27 to TRBJ1-2; no clear D. With 4 bases removed from V and 0 bases from J, the gap between germline ends came to 18 bases. Germline V lookup: CDR1 MNHEY, CDR2 SMNVEV (reference sequence). The CDR3 is 17 residues long. In DNA, the CDR3 is TGTGCCAGCAGTTCTTTTCGACACGAGGCTTCTAACTATGGCTACACCTTC. Amino acid sequence: CASSSFRHEASNYGYTF.

This chain links TRBV19 with TRBJ2-3; either TRBD1 or TRBD2 may supply D (5 bases each). Deletions cut 6 bases from V and 3 bases from J, with 19 bases between. The CDR3 consists of 16 residues. CDR1 is LNHDA and CDR2 is SQIVND in the germline V gene (reference sequence). The CDR3 DNA follows: TGTGCCAGTAGGTCCGGGACGACTTTTTGGACAGATACGCAGTATTTT. It is translated as CASRSGTTFWTDTQYF.

CDR3 residues: CASRGLGGWEYEQYF. Written as DNA, the CDR3 is TGTGCCAGCAGGGGGCTCGGGGGATGGGAGTACGAGCAGTACTTC. The V call is TRBV7-9, the J call TRBJ2-7, with a weak D call TRBD2 (6 bases). Trimming stripped 6 bases from V and 4 bases from J, with 19 bases between. This CDR3 contains 15 residues. CDR1 is SEHNR and CDR2 is FQNEAQ in the germline V gene (reference sequence). Filled out from reference TRBV7-9 and TRBJ2-7, the complete variable domain reads DTGVSQNPRHKITKRGQNVTFRCDPISEHNRLYWYRQTLGQGPEFLTYFQNEAQLEKSRLLSDRFSAERPKGSFSTLEIQRTEQGDSAMYLCASRGLGGWEYEQYFGPGTRLTVT.

The chain is built from TRBV7-9 and TRBJ1-3, with D hard to call. V lost 1 base, J lost 5 bases, and 15 bases lay in between. This CDR3 is 16 amino acids long. Germline V gene sequence: CDR1 SEHNR, CDR2 FQNEAQ (reference sequence). The CDR3 loop reads CASSLESSNPRNTIYF. The CDR3 DNA reads as TGTGCCAGCAGCTTAGAGTCGAGCAATCCCAGAAACACCATATATTTT.

The V call is TRBV10-1, the J call TRBJ2-1, with no clear D. V lost 3 bases to trimming and J lost 0 bases, with 9 bases between them. This CDR3 has 15 amino acids. CDR1 is WNHNN and CDR2 is SYGVQD in the germline V gene (reference sequence). The CDR3 region is CASSERVGSYNEQFF. The CDR3, as DNA: TGCGCCAGCAGTGAAAGGGTGGGCTCCTACAATGAGCAGTTCTTC.

The chain couples TRBV7-6 to TRBJ1-6; a possible D gene is TRBD1 (5 bases). The CDR3 is 16 residues long. Germline V gene data show CDR1 as SGHVS and CDR2 as FNYEAQ. Deletions cut 1 base from V and 7 bases from J, with 14 bases between. The CDR3 protein is CASSLGQTVFNSPLHF. The CDR3 DNA reads as TGTGCCAGCAGCTTAGGGCAGACAGTTTTCAATTCACCCCTCCACTTT.

As for this clonotype: A junction end diverges from the germline sequence, so it may reflect a read error. This CDR3 is CASSLAWGNQETQYF. The CDR3 nucleotides read TGCGCCAGCAGCTTGGCCTGGGGGAACCAAGAGACCCAGTACTTC. V and J are TRBV7-9 and TRBJ2-5; D tentatively reads TRBD1 or TRBD2 (5 bases each). Germline values: CDR1 SEHNR, CDR2 FQNEAQ (reference sequence). This CDR3 is built from 15 residues. The variable domain in full, with the rest retrieved from reference TRBV7-9 and TRBJ2-5, is DTGVSQNPRHKITKRGQNVTFRCDPISEHNRLYWYRQTLGQGPEFLTYFQNEAQLEKSRLLSDRFSAERPKGSFSTLEIQRTEQGDSAMYLCASSLAWGNQETQYFGPGTRLLVL.

The rearrangement joins TRBV4-2 to TRBJ2-3, with TRBD2 matching over 12 bases. Germline V gives CDR1 LGHNA, CDR2 YNFKEQ. The CDR3 is made up of 17 amino acids. Germline trimming cut 0 bases from V and 2 bases from J; bases unmatched to any gene: 3. CDR3 loop: CASSQDGTSGSTDTQYF. DNA for the CDR3: TGTGCCAGCAGCCAAGATGGGACTAGCGGGTCCACAGATACGCAGTATTTT.

This chain links TRBV11-3 with TRBJ2-3, with TRBD2 matching over 9 bases. After removal of 4 bases from V and 4 bases from J, the junction contained 15 bases not matched to a gene. The CDR3 covers 18 residues. Germline CDR1 and CDR2: SGHNT and YENEEA. The CDR3: CASSSSKGLAGVADTQYF. CDR3 bases: TGTGCCAGCAGCTCAAGCAAGGGGTTAGCGGGAGTTGCAGATACGCAGTATTTT.

The chain combines TRBV6-5 with TRBJ2-2, with a weak D call TRBD1 (5 bases). CDR3 length: 19 residues. Deletions cut 0 bases from V and 1 base from J, with 18 bases between. CDR1 is MNHEY, CDR2 SVGAGI, per germline. CDR3 DNA sequence: TGTGCCAGCAGTTACTCTCTGGACCCAGGGTACAAGAACACCGGGGAGCTGTTTTTT. Protein product: CASSYSLDPGYKNTGELFF.

This chain links TRBV2 with TRBJ2-1; 7 bases fit TRBD2. The CDR3 is 15 amino acids. With 2 bases clipped from V and 3 bases from J, the junction kept 4 bases outside the gene matches. Germline lookup yields CDR1 SNHLY and CDR2 FYNNEI. CDR3 in DNA: TGTGCCAGCAGTGAAATAGGACTAGTCTACAATGAGCAGTTCTTC. It is translated as CASSEIGLVYNEQFF.

This clonotype appeared a few times. The chain recombines TRBV27 with TRBJ1-3, with D possibly being TRBD1 (5 bases). CDR1 and CDR2 (germline): MNHEY, SMNVEV (reference sequence). The V end lost 6 bases, the J end lost 4 bases, and 13 bases lay between the germline ends. There are 14 residues in the CDR3. CDR3 protein: CASSSMRDGNTIYF. The CDR3 DNA follows: TGTGCCAGCAGCAGTATGAGGGACGGAAACACCATATATTTT.

This chain connects TRBV7-3 to TRBJ1-6; D unclear. V lost 5 bases to trimming and J lost 10 bases, with 15 bases between them. Germline CDR1 is SGHTA and CDR2 is FQGTGA. CDR3 length equals 14 residues. This chain's CDR3 is CASSLEGATSPLHF. The CDR3 DNA is TGTGCCAGCAGCCTCGAAGGAGCTACCTCACCCCTCCACTTT.

The chain has TRBV11-2 and TRBJ2-4; D may be TRBD1 (6 bases). The CDR3 sequence is 14 residues long. The germline V gene has CDR1 SGHAT and CDR2 FQNNGV. V lost 5 bases to trimming and J lost 7 bases, with 15 bases between them. The CDR3 DNA is TGTGCCAGCAGCCGTCCCAGGGGCCCGAACATTCAGTACTTC. Translated, it gives CASSRPRGPNIQYF.

The chain combines TRBV6-5 with TRBJ2-7; 7 bases are a match to TRBD2. Germline CDR1 and CDR2: MNHEY and SVGAGI. The CDR3 has 15 residues. The ends lost 0 bases at V and 5 bases at J; junction bases unmatched: 7. The CDR3 sequence is CASSYSGGRSNEQYF. The DNA for the CDR3 is TGTGCCAGCAGTTACTCCGGCGGGAGAAGCAACGAGCAGTACTTC.

The chain links TRBV27 to TRBJ2-7, with D perhaps matching TRBD1 or TRBD2 (5 bases each). The germline gives CDR1 MNHEY, CDR2 SMNVEV (reference sequence). V lost 0 bases, J lost 0 bases, and 9 bases lay in between. The CDR3 consists of 15 residues. This chain's CDR3 is CASSLSGVSSYEQYF. In DNA, the CDR3 is TGTGCCAGCAGTTTATCGGGGGTGAGCTCCTACGAGCAGTACTTC.

The table lists this clonotype with a few counts. In DNA, the CDR3 is TGTGCCAGTAGGAAGGGGGGGACGCAGCCCCAGCATTTT. Translation: CASRKGGTQPQHF. The chain joins TRBV19 to TRBJ1-5; the D gene is possibly TRBD1 (6 bases). The CDR3 is made up of 13 amino acids. With 6 bases removed from V and 7 bases from J, the gap between germline ends came to 13 bases. Germline V lookup: CDR1 LNHDA, CDR2 SQIVND (reference sequence).

A remark on this clonotype: One end of the junction fails to match germline, which may point to a read error. The chain links TRBV5-1 to TRBJ2-7; TRBD1 agrees at 7 bases. The CDR3 runs 12 residues. Germline assignment: CDR1 SGHRS and CDR2 YFSETQ. In DNA, the CDR3 is TGCGCCAGCAGCTTGGGACCCCGGGACAGCGTCTTC. This sequence encodes CASSLGPRDSVF.